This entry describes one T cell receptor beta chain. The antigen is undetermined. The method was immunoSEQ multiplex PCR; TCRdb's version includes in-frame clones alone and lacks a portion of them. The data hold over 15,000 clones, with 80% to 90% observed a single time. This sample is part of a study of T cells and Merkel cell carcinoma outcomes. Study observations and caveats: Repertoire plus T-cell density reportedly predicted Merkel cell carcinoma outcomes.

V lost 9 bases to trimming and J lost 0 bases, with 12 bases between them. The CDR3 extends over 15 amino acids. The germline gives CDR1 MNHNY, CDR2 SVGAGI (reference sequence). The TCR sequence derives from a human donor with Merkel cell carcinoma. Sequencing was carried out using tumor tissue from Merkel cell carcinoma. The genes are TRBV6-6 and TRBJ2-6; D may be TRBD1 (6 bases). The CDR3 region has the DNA TGTGCCAGTCAGTTGGGGGCCTCTGGGGCCAACGTCCTGACTTTC. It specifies CASQLGASGANVLTF.